Sequencing of this TCR beta chain was carried out in a study of identical twins. This clonotype was found many times. This CDR3 is 13 amino acids long. V shed 1 base and J shed 3 bases, with 4 bases lying between them. Looked up from germline, CDR1 is LGHNA and CDR2 is YSLEER. TCRdb re-called the 5' RACE reads with MiXCR, one entry per CDR3 protein. The sample holds hundreds of thousands of distinct CDR3 sequences, 5.5% to 7.5% seen once. J is TRBJ2-1 and V is TRBV4-3, with D unresolved. The receptor was isolated from a man younger than 35 in good health. The specimen was naive T cells sorted from blood. The CDR3 loop reads CASSQALYNEQFF. The CDR3 DNA reads as TGCGCCAGCAGCCAAGCCCTCTACAATGAGCAGTTCTTC.